The clone carrying this TCR beta chain has a count of ten or more. These data belong to a study of T-cell reconstitution after alpha-beta-depleted transplantation in children. J lost 7 bases, V lost 10 bases, and 13 bases had no gene match. Germline V gene lookup returns CDR1 MNHEY and CDR2 SVGAGI. This CDR3 region has 15 residues. The TCRbeta library incorporated unique molecular identifiers. TCRdb ran MiXCR on the PCR reads and lists one entry per CDR3 protein. Of some 70,000 distinct CDR3 sequences listed, about 6.7% are singletons. The receptor was derived from a human donor who donated a stem cell graft to a child with acute lymphoblastic leukemia. The chain links TRBV6-5 to TRBJ2-2; 9 nucleotides line up with TRBD1. Sequencing used PBMCs from the stem cell graft donor, obtained from the stem cell graft. The chain's CDR3 is CATYGTGSAGGELFF. For the CDR3, the DNA is TGTGCCACCTATGGGACAGGGAGCGCGGGCGGGGAGCTGTTTTTT.